This T cell receptor (beta chain) was captured in a study of T cells after yellow fever vaccination. MiXCR, applied by TCRdb to the 5' RACE reads, yields one record per CDR3 protein. This table holds around 600,000 distinct CDR3 sequences, roughly an eighth found once. This clonotype was recorded a few times. This CDR3 contains 16 residues. Trimming removed 0 bases at V and 4 bases at J, with 13 bases between. Germline V gene data show CDR1 as LGHNA and CDR2 as YSLEER. The TCR comes from a man aged 30-40 years who received the YFV17D yellow fever vaccine. The rearrangement joins TRBV4-3 to TRBJ1-3; D is perhaps TRBD1 (5 bases). Sequenced here: PBMCs, sampled on the day of the yellow fever booster vaccination. CDR3 coding DNA: TGCGCCAGCAGCCAAGAGTTCGACAGTGTGGGAAACACCATATATTTT. Translating it yields CASSQEFDSVGNTIYF.